What follows are 8 T cell receptor beta chains derived from one specimen sequenced in a study of blood T cell repertoires in COVID-19. Libraries were prepared by immunoSEQ multiplex PCR; TCRdb keeps only in-frame clonotypes and omits some of them. Among a few hundred thousand clones, 80% to 90% were seen once, and the ten largest hold about 10%. Sequencing was done on a sample of peripheral blood. These receptors were obtained from a woman older than 75 with acute or convalescent COVID-19.

V and J are TRBV27 and TRBJ2-5; 9 bases agree with TRBD1. The V segment lost 5 bases and the J segment 4 bases; nucleotides outside the gene matches: 11. This CDR3 has 16 residues. The V gene's germline CDR1 is MNHEY and CDR2 SMNVEV (reference sequence). This CDR3 reads CASSPLSGQGRETQYF. In nucleotides, the CDR3 is TGTGCCAGCAGTCCTCTCTCAGGACAGGGGCGAGAGACCCAGTACTTC.

This clone is a singleton in its sample. This sequence joins TRBV29-1 and TRBJ2-5; 9 nucleotides align to TRBD2. There are 15 residues in the CDR3. Trimming removed 3 bases from V and 5 bases from J; junction bases left unmatched: 10. In germline, CDR1 is SQVTM, CDR2 ANQGSEA. The CDR3 here is CSVDTLAGYQETQYF. DNA of the CDR3: TGCAGCGTTGACACTCTAGCGGGATATCAGGAGACCCAGTACTTC.

V usage is TRBV5-5 and J usage is TRBJ2-3; D unclear. Trimming left V 0 bases short and J 2 bases short, with 10 bases between. Germline V CDR1 and CDR2: SGHKS, YYEKEE (reference sequence). This CDR3 contains 15 residues. The CDR3 DNA follows: TGTGCCAGCAGCTTGGGACTTTCGGACACAGATACGCAGTATTTT. This encodes CASSLGLSDTDTQYF.

Only a few counts were recorded for this clone. This chain uses TRBV5-1 with TRBJ1-4; D unresolved. The CDR3 runs 14 residues. V lost 4 bases and J lost 7, with 14 bases in between. Germline V lookup: CDR1 SGHRS, CDR2 YFSETQ. DNA of the CDR3: TGCGCCAGCAGCCCTCCCGAGGGTGGTGAAAAACTGTTTTTT. As protein: CASSPPEGGEKLFF. Complete variable domain (other parts from reference TRBV5-1 and TRBJ1-4): KAGVTQTPRYLIKTRGQQVTLSCSPISGHRSVSWYQQTPGQGLQFLFEYFSETQRNKGNFPGRFSGRQFSNSRSEMNVSTLELGDSALYLCASSPPEGGEKLFFGSGTQLSVL.

The chain is built from TRBV6-1 and TRBJ2-3; 9 bases line up with TRBD1. The germline gives CDR1 MNHNS, CDR2 SASEGT. The CDR3 loop spans 16 amino acids. Trimming took 3 bases from V and 3 from J; bases not matched to a gene: 7. CDR3 bases: TGTGCCAGCAGTGAGGCTCTCGGGACAGGGACAGATACGCAGTATTTT. It translates to CASSEALGTGTDTQYF.

This chain joins TRBV7-6 and TRBJ2-7; a possible D gene is TRBD1 (5 bases). In germline, CDR1 is SGHVS, CDR2 FNYEAQ. V lost 3 bases and J 6 bases, leaving 18 bases between the germline ends. This CDR3 is built from 15 residues. Here the CDR3 DNA reads TGTGCCAGCAGCTTGTTAAGGGGTTTTGGAAGCGAGCAGTACTTC. This codes for CASSLLRGFGSEQYF.

The V gene is TRBV5-1, the J gene TRBJ2-3, with D tentatively TRBD1 (6 bases). Germline V CDR1 and CDR2: SGHRS, YFSETQ. V lost 5 bases, J lost 1 base, and 14 bases lay in between. CDR3 size: 15 residues. The CDR3 is CASSSAGQRTDTQYF. CDR3 sequence (DNA): TGCGCCAGCAGTTCCGCTGGACAGCGCACAGATACGCAGTATTTT.

This clone was counted only a few times. This chain uses TRBV19 with TRBJ2-3, with no clear D. The CDR3 runs to 13 residues. Germline V lookup: CDR1 LNHDA, CDR2 SQIVND (reference sequence). The germline V and J ends were trimmed by 6 bases and 1 base, with 8 bases remaining between them. CDR3 DNA: TGTGCCAGTAGAAATTCAGGCACAGATACGCAGTATTTT. Translating it yields CASRNSGTDTQYF.